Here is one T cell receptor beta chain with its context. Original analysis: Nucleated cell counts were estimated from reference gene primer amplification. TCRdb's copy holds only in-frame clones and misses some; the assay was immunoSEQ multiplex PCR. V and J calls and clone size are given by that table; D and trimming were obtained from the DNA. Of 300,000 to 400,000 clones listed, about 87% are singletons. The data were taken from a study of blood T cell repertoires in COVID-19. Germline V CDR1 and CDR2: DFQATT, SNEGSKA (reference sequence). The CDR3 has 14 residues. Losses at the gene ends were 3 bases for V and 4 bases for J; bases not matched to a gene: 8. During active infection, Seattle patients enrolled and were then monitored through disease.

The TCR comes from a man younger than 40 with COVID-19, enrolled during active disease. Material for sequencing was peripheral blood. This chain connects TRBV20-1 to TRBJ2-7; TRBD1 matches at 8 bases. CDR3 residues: CSASLPGGQYEQYF. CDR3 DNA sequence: TGCAGTGCTAGTCTCCCAGGGGGCCAATACGAGCAGTACTTC.